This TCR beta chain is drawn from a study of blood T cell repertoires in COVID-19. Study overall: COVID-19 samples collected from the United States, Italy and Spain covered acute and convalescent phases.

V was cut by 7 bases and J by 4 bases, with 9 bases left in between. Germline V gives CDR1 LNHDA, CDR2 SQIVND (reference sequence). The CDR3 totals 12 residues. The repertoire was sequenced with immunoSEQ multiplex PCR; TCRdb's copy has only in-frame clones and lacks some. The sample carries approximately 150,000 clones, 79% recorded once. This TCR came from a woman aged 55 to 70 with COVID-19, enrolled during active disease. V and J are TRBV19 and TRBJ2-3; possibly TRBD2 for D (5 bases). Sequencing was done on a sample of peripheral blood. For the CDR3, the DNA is TGTGCCAGTACCCACGGGGCAGATACGCAGTATTTT. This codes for CASTHGADTQYF.